These 18 T cell receptor beta chains were all obtained from the same sample, sequenced in a study of T cell responses to AZD1222 COVID-19 vaccine. Clones were read by immunoSEQ multiplex PCR, and TCRdb kept only the in-frame ones, dropping some. The table lists about 98,000 clones, around 82% of them singletons. The specimen comprised peripheral blood, sampled on day 0 of AZD1222 vaccination. The origin of the receptors is an adult in good health.

The chain carries TRBV3-1 (or the pseudogene TRBV3-2) and TRBJ1-2; D remains unclear. Deletions cut 4 bases from V and 3 bases from J, with 9 bases between. CDR3 length: 13 amino acids. Germline V gene sequence: CDR1 LGHDT, CDR2 YNNKEL (reference sequence). In DNA, the CDR3 is TGTGCCAGCAGCCGGGCCGGGGACTATGGCTACACCTTC. Amino acids: CASSRAGDYGYTF.

The genes are TRBV28 and TRBJ2-7, with D possibly matching TRBD1 (5 bases). Germline CDR1 is MDHEN and CDR2 is SYDVKM. V was pared by 6 bases and J by 9 bases, with 18 bases between. The CDR3 has 13 residues. The CDR3 nucleotides are TGTGCCAGCAGCCCTGGAACAGGTTCCGTGCAGTACGTC. Amino acid sequence: CASSPGTGSVQYV.

The chain carries TRBV12-5 and TRBJ2-7; TRBD2 agrees at 11 bases. The CDR3 spans 18 residues. V was clipped by 0 bases and J by 7 bases; unmatched bases: 14. The germline V gene has CDR1 LGHNT and CDR2 FRNRAP. In DNA form, the CDR3 reads TGTGCTAGTGGTTTGGTCCTTTCCGGGACTAGCGGACTCTCGGAGCAGTACTTC. Translated: CASGLVLSGTSGLSEQYF.

This clone was seen just once. V usage is TRBV3-1 (or the pseudogene TRBV3-2) and J usage is TRBJ1-1; D unclear. Germline V gene sequence: CDR1 LGHDT, CDR2 YNNKEL (reference sequence). This CDR3 comprises 13 residues. The germline V and J ends were trimmed by 4 bases and 0 bases, with 6 bases remaining between them. The CDR3 DNA follows: TGTGCCAGCAGCCCAGCAGTGAACACTGAAGCTTTCTTT. It yields the protein CASSPAVNTEAFF.

The genes are TRBV5-6 and TRBJ1-3, with D uncertain. The ends were cut back, 2 bases at V and 4 bases at J, with 7 bases in the middle. The CDR3 length is 13 residues. Germline V CDR1 and CDR2: SGHDT, YYEEEE. The CDR3 here is CASSLEMGNTIYF. In DNA, the CDR3 is TGTGCCAGCAGCTTAGAAATGGGAAACACCATATATTTT.

The CDR3 spells CASSSSLSSYNEQFF. The DNA for the CDR3 is TGTGCCAGCAGCTCCTCGCTGAGCTCCTACAATGAGCAGTTCTTC. This chain uses TRBV7-8 with TRBJ2-1; D gene unclear. The CDR3 totals 15 residues. CDR1 and CDR2 from the germline V gene are SGHVS and FQNEAQ. V was trimmed by 4 bases and J by 0 bases, leaving 10 bases between them.

J is TRBJ1-4 and V is TRBV5-8; D is possibly TRBD1 (5 bases). Trimming left V 4 bases short and J 7 bases short, with 14 bases between. The CDR3 consists of 14 residues. The germline V gene encodes CDR1 SGHTS and CDR2 YDEGEE. The DNA for the CDR3 is TGTGCCAGCAGCACGGGACTCCCGGGTGAAAAACTGTTTTTT. Encoded protein: CASSTGLPGEKLFF.

The chain couples TRBV12-5 to TRBJ1-1; D is uncertain. CDR1 is LGHNT and CDR2 is FRNRAP in the germline V gene. V was pared by 0 bases and J by 4 bases, with 9 bases between. The length of the CDR3 is 14 residues. The CDR3 loop is CASGLVAVSTEAFF. The DNA of the CDR3 is TGTGCTAGTGGTTTGGTTGCGGTCTCCACTGAAGCTTTCTTT.

The CDR3 nucleotides are TGCGCCAGCAGCCAAGATTTGTCGGCAGGGCCTAACTATGGCTACACCTTC. Its translation is CASSQDLSAGPNYGYTF. The rearrangement uses TRBV4-1 and TRBJ1-2; possibly TRBD1 for D (5 bases). The CDR3 loop spans 17 amino acids. V dropped 0 bases and J dropped 0 bases, with 14 bases sitting between them. Germline V CDR1 and CDR2: MGHRA, YSYEKL.

The chain carries TRBV18 and TRBJ1-2; perhaps TRBD1 as D (5 bases). Germline-derived CDR1 and CDR2 are KGHSH and LQKENI. This CDR3 is 15 amino acids long. V was pared by 2 bases and J by 10 bases, with 20 bases between. CDR3 coding DNA: TGTGCCAGCTCACCAGCTGGGACGGACCTCTGGAACTACACCTTC. Its protein product is CASSPAGTDLWNYTF.

The chain employs TRBV18 and TRBJ2-2; TRBD1 matches at 8 bases. The CDR3 is made up of 16 amino acids. CDR1 is KGHSH, CDR2 LQKENI, per germline. V trimming: 3 bases; J trimming: 1 base; junction bases outside the gene matches: 4. The CDR3 DNA reads TGTGCCAGCTCACCTAGAGACAGGGGGAACACCGGGGAGCTGTTTTTT. It is translated as CASSPRDRGNTGELFF.

The chain recombines TRBV28 with TRBJ1-4; D not resolved. The CDR3 covers 14 residues. V lost 4 bases, J lost 5 bases, and 11 bases lay in between. Looked up from germline, CDR1 is MDHEN and CDR2 is SYDVKM. The CDR3 DNA is TGTGCCAGCAGTTCACCCGGCGGGAATGAAAAACTGTTTTTT. Protein sequence: CASSSPGGNEKLFF.

The chain couples TRBV4-1 to TRBJ1-6, with D possibly TRBD1 on 6 matching bases. From germline, CDR1 is MGHRA and CDR2 YSYEKL. V gave up 5 bases and J gave up 6 bases, with 14 bases separating them. The CDR3 is made up of 15 amino acids. The CDR3 spells CASSLEIGGNSPLHF. CDR3 sequence (DNA): TGCGCCAGCAGCTTAGAAATAGGGGGTAATTCACCCCTCCACTTT.

The chain couples TRBV5-4 to TRBJ2-7; 7 nucleotides agree with TRBD1. This CDR3 has 13 amino acids. The germline V gene encodes CDR1 SGHNT and CDR2 YYREEE (reference sequence). Unmatched junction bases numbered 4, after V lost 3 bases and J lost 4 bases. CDR3 sequence: CASSSGRGYEQYF. The CDR3 DNA is TGTGCCAGCAGCTCGGGCAGGGGGTACGAGCAGTACTTC.

The rearrangement joins TRBV2 to TRBJ2-1; tentatively, D is TRBD2 (5 bases). This CDR3 has 14 residues. Per germline, CDR1 SNHLY and CDR2 FYNNEI. V dropped 7 bases and J dropped 4 bases, with 14 bases sitting between them. CDR3 loop: CASMAASTYNEQFF. The CDR3 region has the DNA TGTGCCAGCATGGCGGCTAGCACTTACAATGAGCAGTTCTTC.

This clone occurred once. V usage is TRBV29-1 and J usage is TRBJ1-5; TRBD1 is a possible D gene (5 bases). The V gene lost 7 bases and the J gene lost 6 bases, with 16 bases spanning the gap. The germline V gene has CDR1 SQVTM and CDR2 ANQGSEA. CDR3 size: 13 residues. The CDR3 nucleotides are TGCAGCGGAGGGGATGGAGGATCTCAGCCCCAGCATTTT. Residues: CSGGDGGSQPQHF. The variable domain in full, completed from reference TRBV29-1 and TRBJ1-5, reads SAVISQKPSRDICQRGTSLTIQCQVDSQVTMMFWYRQQPGQSLTLIATANQGSEATYESGFVIDKFPISRPNLTFSTLTVSNMSPEDSSIYLCSGGDGGSQPQHFGDGTRLSIL.

The chain couples TRBV9 to TRBJ1-6; 10 nucleotides agree with TRBD1. Trimming took 4 bases from V and 9 from J; bases not matched to a gene: 13. Per the germline V gene, CDR1 is SGDLS and CDR2 is YYNGEE. This CDR3 is built from 17 residues. For the CDR3, the DNA is TGTGCCAGCAGCCCTACCGCCTTAGGACAGGGGGGTTCACCCCTCCACTTT. Its translation is CASSPTALGQGGSPLHF.

This rearrangement joins TRBV11-1 to TRBJ2-1; D is uncertain. Trimming removed 8 bases at V and 0 bases at J, with 17 bases between. This CDR3 has 16 residues. Germline assignment: CDR1 SGHAT and CDR2 FQDESV (reference sequence). The DNA for the CDR3 is TGTGCCAGCTCCTTTAGACGAGACCCCTCCTACAATGAGCAGTTCTTC. Amino acids: CASSFRRDPSYNEQFF. The full variable domain, with the rest looked up from reference TRBV11-1 and TRBJ2-1, is EAEVAQSPRYKITEKSQAVAFWCDPISGHATLYWYRQILGQGPELLVQFQDESVVDDSQLPKDRFSAERLKGVDSTLKIQPAELGDSAMYLCASSFRRDPSYNEQFFGPGTRLTVL.